Following are 21 T cell receptor beta chains from one sample sequenced in a study of blood T cell repertoires in COVID-19. Assay: immunoSEQ multiplex PCR; the TCRdb copy retains only in-frame clones and omits some. The data hold roughly 52,000 clones, with approximately 90% observed a single time. The sequencing input was peripheral blood. Receptors were obtained from a man aged 35-49 years with COVID-19, enrolled during active disease.

CDR3 in amino acids: CASSGTAQTHPKFALYGYTF. CDR3 sequence (DNA): TGTGCCAGCAGTGGGACAGCCCAAACCCACCCAAAATTTGCGCTCTATGGCTACACCTTC. The rearrangement joins TRBV2 to TRBJ1-2; D might be TRBD1 (6 bases). The CDR3 has 20 amino acids. Trimming removed 4 bases at V and 4 bases at J, with 31 bases between. The germline gives CDR1 SNHLY, CDR2 FYNNEI.

This clone was detected only a few times. The chain carries TRBV12-3 or TRBV12-4 and TRBJ2-7, with D perhaps matching TRBD1 (6 bases). The CDR3 consists of 13 residues. V lost 5 bases, J lost 2 bases, and 10 bases lay in between. In DNA form, the CDR3 reads TGTGCCAGCAGTCGACAGGTAACCTACGAGCAGTACTTC. This sequence encodes CASSRQVTYEQYF.

This chain uses TRBV7-5 with TRBJ2-7; the table names TRBD2, a call not compared with the DNA. TRBV7-5 corresponds to a pseudogene. The CDR3 is 18 residues long. The CDR3 nucleotides are TGTGTCAGAAGCGGGGGCGGGAGGGCCCCGGGAAAAACCTACGAGCAGTACTTC. This gives the protein CVRSGGGRAPGKTYEQYF.

DNA for the CDR3: TGTGCCAGCAGTTCCCCGGGGACTCCAACAGATACGCAGTATTTT. This translates into CASSSPGTPTDTQYF. V is TRBV6-2 or TRBV6-3 and J is TRBJ2-3; weak D call: TRBD2 (6 bases). V lost 4 bases and J lost 3, with 14 bases in between. CDR1 and CDR2 from the germline V gene are MNHEY and SVGEGT. The length of the CDR3 is 15 residues.

This clone came up once. The chain uses TRBV11-2 and TRBJ2-7; TRBD1 is a possible D gene (6 bases). Germline CDR1 reads SGHAT; CDR2 reads FQNNGV. The CDR3 length is 17 residues. Trimming removed 1 base from V and 3 bases from J, with 19 bases in between. The CDR3 reads CASSLVAPGTFSYEQYF. CDR3 sequence (DNA): TGTGCCAGCAGCTTAGTCGCCCCCGGGACATTTAGCTACGAGCAGTACTTC.

The gene calls are TRBV30 and TRBJ1-2, with a possible D match to TRBD1 (6 bases). Germline CDR1 and CDR2: GTSNPN and SVGIG (reference sequence). The CDR3 is 12 residues long. V lost 4 bases to trimming and J lost 4 bases, with 10 bases between them. The CDR3, as DNA: TGTGCCTGGACCGGACAGCTCTATGGCTACACCTTC. Translated, it gives CAWTGQLYGYTF.

The V call is TRBV15, the J call TRBJ2-7; TRBD1 is a possible D gene (5 bases). Trimming left V 4 bases short and J 4 bases short, with 17 bases between. The length of the CDR3 is 15 residues. The germline V gene has CDR1 LNHNV and CDR2 YYDKDF (reference sequence). The CDR3 loop reads CATSTGPAGRYEQYF. CDR3 bases: TGTGCCACCAGCACAGGGCCTGCTGGGCGATACGAGCAGTACTTC.

This clone was recorded a few times. The CDR3 DNA is TGTGCTAGTGGTTTGGCGGGTGGGAGGCCCCAGCATTTT. Protein sequence: CASGLAGGRPQHF. V is TRBV12-5 and J is TRBJ1-5; D is unresolved. Germline V gene lookup returns CDR1 LGHNT and CDR2 FRNRAP. Trimming pared 1 base from V and 9 bases from J, leaving 10 bases between. This CDR3 comprises 13 residues. The variable domain in full, completed from reference TRBV12-5 and TRBJ1-5, reads DARVTQTPRHKVTEMGQEVTMRCQPILGHNTVFWYRQTMMQGLELLAYFRNRAPLDDSGMPKDRFSAEMPDATLATLKIQPSEPRDSAVYFCASGLAGGRPQHFGDGTRLSIL.

This chain links TRBV11-3 with TRBJ2-6, with 9 bases aligning to TRBD2. CDR1 SGHNT and CDR2 YENEEA come from the germline V gene. J was trimmed by 2 bases and V by 4 bases; bases with no gene match: 6. The CDR3 has 17 amino acids. The CDR3 spells CASSSVAGVPGANVLTF. CDR3 in DNA: TGTGCCAGCAGCTCAGTAGCGGGAGTGCCTGGGGCCAACGTCCTGACTTTC.

The CDR3 DNA is TGTGCCAGCGGCAAGGGACTAGCGGGCTACAATGAGCAGTTCTTC. Its translation: CASGKGLAGYNEQFF. This chain uses TRBV6-5 with TRBJ2-1; 12 bases agree with TRBD2. The V gene's germline CDR1 is MNHEY and CDR2 SVGAGI. There are 15 residues in the CDR3. With 8 bases clipped from V and 3 bases from J, the junction kept 5 bases outside the gene matches.

V and J are TRBV28 and TRBJ1-3; 7 positions match TRBD1. Trimming took 6 bases from V and 0 from J; bases not matched to a gene: 5. The CDR3 is made up of 15 amino acids. CDR1 is MDHEN, CDR2 SYDVKM, per germline. CDR3 in DNA: TGTGCCAGCAGGATAGGGACAGCCTCTGGAAACACCATATATTTT. It encodes CASRIGTASGNTIYF.

This chain links TRBV10-3 with TRBJ1-2, with 7 positions matching TRBD1. The CDR3 totals 14 residues. V was pared by 6 bases and J by 0 bases, with 4 bases of the junction left unmatched. CDR1 and CDR2 from the germline V gene are ENHRY and SYGVKD. The CDR3 loop reads CAISPGQSNYGYTF. DNA for the CDR3: TGTGCCATCAGCCCGGGACAGTCTAACTATGGCTACACCTTC.

The table lists this clone with a count of one. This chain joins TRBV27 and TRBJ1-5; no reliable D call. The V gene's germline CDR1 is MNHEY and CDR2 SMNVEV (reference sequence). The V and J ends lost 0 bases and 4 bases respectively, with 10 bases between them. The CDR3 consists of 15 residues. The CDR3 spells CASSLSLGSNQPQHF. The CDR3 nucleotides are TGTGCCAGCAGTTTATCATTGGGGAGTAATCAGCCCCAGCATTTT.

V gene TRBV7-9 combines with J gene TRBJ2-1, with D possibly being TRBD1 (6 bases). The germline gives CDR1 SEHNR, CDR2 FQNEAQ (reference sequence). The length of the CDR3 is 12 residues. Trimming removed 5 bases at V and 9 bases at J, with 11 bases between. The DNA for the CDR3 is TGTGCCAGCAGCCCCGGGACATCTGAGCAGTTCTTC. Amino acid sequence: CASSPGTSEQFF.

The chain has TRBV7-9 and TRBJ2-1, with 16 positions matching TRBD2. This CDR3 is built from 15 residues. The V segment lost 3 bases and the J segment 8 bases; nucleotides outside the gene matches: 1. Looked up from germline, CDR1 is SEHNR and CDR2 is FQNEAQ (reference sequence). The DNA of the CDR3 is TGTGCCAGCAGCTTGGGACTAGCGGGAGGGCATGAGCAGTTCTTC. Protein sequence: CASSLGLAGGHEQFF.

This clone appeared a few times. The CDR3 here is CASSLGAGGNEQFF. The DNA for the CDR3 is TGTGCCAGCAGCTTAGGGGCAGGGGGCAATGAGCAGTTCTTC. The chain uses TRBV7-9 and TRBJ2-1; 7 bases match TRBD1. The germline gives CDR1 SEHNR, CDR2 FQNEAQ (reference sequence). The V and J ends lost 1 base and 6 bases, in that order; junction bases with no gene match: 3. The CDR3 totals 14 residues. Variable domain in full (rest from reference TRBV7-9 and TRBJ2-1): DTGVSQNPRHKITKRGQNVTFRCDPISEHNRLYWYRQTLGQGPEFLTYFQNEAQLEKSRLLSDRFSAERPKGSFSTLEIQRTEQGDSAMYLCASSLGAGGNEQFFGPGTRLTVL.

This clone was observed a handful of times. V is TRBV28 and J is TRBJ2-7; possible D gene TRBD2, 5 bases. V was trimmed by 2 bases and J by 0 bases, leaving 8 bases between them. This CDR3 has 14 residues. Germline-derived CDR1 and CDR2 are MDHEN and SYDVKM. CDR3 residues: CASSLRGISYEQYF. The CDR3 DNA follows: TGTGCCAGCAGTTTACGAGGGATCTCCTACGAGCAGTACTTC.

V usage is TRBV30 and J usage is TRBJ2-1, with 14 bases that match TRBD2. V lost 1 base and J lost 12; bases outside the gene matches: 14. Germline-derived CDR1 and CDR2 are GTSNPN and SVGIG (reference sequence). This CDR3 has 17 residues. The CDR3 DNA follows: TGTGCCTGGAGTGACCCGGGACTAGCGGGAGTTTGGTTTGGGCAGTTCTTC. It translates to CAWSDPGLAGVWFGQFF.

V usage is TRBV9 and J usage is TRBJ2-3; tentative D call: TRBD1 (6 bases). The germline V and J ends were trimmed by 3 bases and 2 bases, with 13 bases remaining between them. CDR1 is SGDLS and CDR2 is YYNGEE in the germline V gene. The CDR3 consists of 15 residues. CDR3: CASSAQGLITDTQYF. The CDR3 DNA reads TGTGCCAGCAGCGCTCAGGGGCTAATCACAGATACGCAGTATTTT.

Regarding this clone: A read error may account for a junction end that differs from germline. Other DNA sequences from this sample encode an identical CDR3 as well. This chain links TRBV5-6 with TRBJ2-7; 9 nucleotides align to TRBD2. Germline CDR1 is SGHDT and CDR2 is YYEEEE. The CDR3 is 13 residues long. Written as DNA, the CDR3 is TGTGCCAGCAGCTCGAAGACTAGCGGCGAGCAGTATTTC. Translated: CASSSKTSGEQYF.

The chain has TRBV21-1 and TRBJ1-5. TRBV21-1 represents a pseudogene. The CDR3 is 15 amino acids. CDR3 coding DNA: TGTGCCAGCAGCTCCCGCGGTTATAGCAATCAGCCCCAGCATTTT. As protein: CASSSRGYSNQPQHF.